Shown below are 27 T cell receptor beta chains from a single sample sequenced in a study of blood T cell repertoires in COVID-19. The protocol was immunoSEQ multiplex PCR, while the TCRdb copy is restricted to in-frame clones and leaves out a portion. The profile shows about 55,000 clones, approximately 91% of them singletons. Sequenced material: peripheral blood. The receptor source for this set is a man aged 55 to 70 with active COVID-19.

CDR3 sequence (DNA): TGTGCCAGCAGCCACCCGGGTAGACTAGCGGCACTCTCCTACAATGAGCAGTTCTTC. Translated, it gives CASSHPGRLAALSYNEQFF. The chain carries TRBV4-2 and TRBJ2-1; TRBD2 aligns across 9 bases. This CDR3 contains 19 residues. V dropped 3 bases and J dropped 0; count of bases not matched to a gene: 12. Germline assignment: CDR1 LGHNA and CDR2 YNFKEQ.

CDR3 in DNA: TGTGCCAGCTCCGGTGGCTACACCTTC. Amino acid sequence: CASSGGYTF. This rearrangement joins TRBV6-6 to TRBJ1-2, with D uncertain. There are 9 residues in the CDR3. The ends were cut back, 8 bases at V and 7 bases at J, with 5 bases in the middle. Germline-derived CDR1 and CDR2 are MNHNY and SVGAGI (reference sequence).

V and J are TRBV6-2 or TRBV6-3 and TRBJ2-2; D is unclear. V dropped 0 bases and J dropped 1 base, with 9 bases sitting between them. CDR1 is MNHEY, CDR2 SVGEGT, per germline. The CDR3 loop spans 16 amino acids. This CDR3 reads CASSYSSWQNTGELFF. In DNA form, the CDR3 reads TGTGCCAGCAGTTACTCGTCCTGGCAGAACACCGGGGAGCTGTTTTTT.

This clone has more than one count but fewer than ten. The chain recombines TRBV5-1 with TRBJ2-5; D is unclear. V gave up 0 bases and J gave up 7 bases, with 13 bases separating them. This CDR3 is built from 14 residues. Looked up from germline, CDR1 is SGHRS and CDR2 is YFSETQ. The CDR3 DNA reads TGCGCCAGCAGCTTGGTCCAGGCAGTGGCGACCCAGTACTTC. Amino acids: CASSLVQAVATQYF.

CDR3 nucleotide sequence: TGCGCCAGCAGCGTGACTAGCGGAAGCTCCTACAATGAGCAGTTCTTC. It is translated as CASSVTSGSSYNEQFF. The V gene is TRBV5-1, the J gene TRBJ2-1; TRBD2 matches 9 bases. From germline, CDR1 is SGHRS and CDR2 YFSETQ. The CDR3 loop spans 16 amino acids. The J segment lost 0 bases and the V segment lost 4 bases, leaving 5 bases of the junction unmatched.

The chain has TRBV5-6 and TRBJ1-2; 7 bases are a match to TRBD1. Germline CDR1 reads SGHDT; CDR2 reads YYEEEE. CDR3 length equals 13 residues. V shed 0 bases, J shed 6 bases, and the junction held 2 bases outside the gene matches. The CDR3 DNA is TGTGCCAGCAGCTTGGACCAGGGGGATGGCTACACCTTC. It codes for CASSLDQGDGYTF.

The rearrangement uses TRBV4-2 and TRBJ1-1; D is possibly TRBD1 (5 bases). Trimming left V 3 bases short and J 4 bases short, with 12 bases between. The CDR3 runs 14 residues. CDR1 and CDR2 from the germline V gene are LGHNA and YNFKEQ. Here the CDR3 reads CASSHTTGGTEAFF. The CDR3 bases are TGTGCCAGCAGCCACACAACGGGGGGCACTGAAGCTTTCTTT.

The chain employs TRBV7-3 and TRBJ2-6; D unresolved. The CDR3 consists of 16 residues. The V gene lost 2 bases and the J gene lost 1 base, with 9 bases spanning the gap. CDR1 is SGHTA, CDR2 FQGTGA, per germline. The CDR3 bases are TGTGCCAGCAGCTTATTGTTCGAGTCTGGGGCCAACGTCCTGACTTTC. The encoded protein is CASSLLFESGANVLTF.

The chain is built from TRBV15 and TRBJ2-5, with 7 positions matching TRBD2. Germline V gene lookup returns CDR1 LNHNV and CDR2 YYDKDF (reference sequence). J lost 5 bases, V lost 1 base, and 10 bases had no gene match. The CDR3 has 16 residues. The CDR3 nucleotides are TGTGCCACCAGCAGAGTGGTGGGAGGGCCCGGGGAGACCCAGTACTTC. As protein: CATSRVVGGPGETQYF.

This clone was counted a single time. The V and J genes are TRBV4-2 and TRBJ2-1; D possibly corresponds to TRBD2 (5 bases). This CDR3 is built from 17 residues. Germline lookup yields CDR1 LGHNA and CDR2 YNFKEQ. Trimming shortened V by 0 bases and J by 3 bases, and 15 bases separated the two germline ends. The CDR3 bases are TGTGCCAGCAGCCAAGATCGGGTGGGAGTGTTCTACAATGAGCAGTTCTTC. Translating it yields CASSQDRVGVFYNEQFF.

This chain uses TRBV3-1 (or the pseudogene TRBV3-2) with TRBJ1-1; possible D gene TRBD1, 6 bases. The CDR3 has 13 amino acids. V was shortened by 5 bases and J by 3 bases, with 10 bases between the two germline ends. Germline CDR1 is LGHDT and CDR2 is YNNKEL (reference sequence). The CDR3 DNA is TGTGCCAGCAGCGGACAGAGGGACACTGAAGCTTTCTTT. Protein sequence: CASSGQRDTEAFF.

This clone was found once. Compared with germline, one end of the junction differs, possibly owing to a read error. CDR3 residues: CASSEGPLNYGYTF. The CDR3 nucleotides read TGTGCCAGCAGCGAAGGGCCCCTTAACTATGGCTACACCTTC. V is TRBV6-1 and J is TRBJ1-2; D is undetermined. Germline V gives CDR1 MNHNS, CDR2 SASEGT. This CDR3 comprises 14 residues.

The J gene is TRBJ2-3, the V gene TRBV6-1; D remains ambiguous. The germline gives CDR1 MNHNS, CDR2 SASEGT. This CDR3 is built from 15 residues. V was cut by 1 base and J by 0 bases, with 8 bases left in between. CDR3 sequence reads: CASSEGLQSTDTQYF. The DNA of the CDR3 is TGTGCCAGCAGTGAAGGACTTCAAAGCACAGATACGCAGTATTTT.

The table lists this clone with a few counts. The rearrangement joins TRBV24-1 to TRBJ2-5; the D is unclear. CDR1 KGHDR and CDR2 SFDVKD come from the germline V gene. The CDR3 covers 11 residues. V gave up 5 bases and J gave up 4 bases, with 4 bases separating them. CDR3 amino acids: CATSAGETQYF. CDR3 DNA: TGTGCCACCAGTGCCGGAGAGACCCAGTACTTC.

The chain employs TRBV7-8 and TRBJ2-3; D remains unclear. The CDR3 loop spans 12 amino acids. Germline V gene data show CDR1 as SGHVS and CDR2 as FQNEAQ. The germline V and J ends were trimmed by 5 bases and 0 bases, with 3 bases remaining between them. The CDR3 coding sequence is TGTGCCAGCAGCCCTAGCACAGATACGCAGTATTTT. It codes for CASSPSTDTQYF.

The genes are TRBV6-5 and TRBJ2-1, with D perhaps TRBD2 (6 bases). Trimming removed 5 bases from V and 8 bases from J, with 16 bases in between. Germline CDR1 and CDR2: MNHEY and SVGAGI. The CDR3 totals 14 residues. CDR3 residues: CASSRDSSQDEQFF. The CDR3 DNA is TGTGCCAGCAGTCGGGACTCTTCCCAGGATGAGCAGTTCTTC.

The chain has TRBV9 and TRBJ2-7, with 10 positions matching TRBD1. After removal of 0 bases from V and 5 bases from J, the junction contained 5 bases not matched to a gene. The CDR3 totals 15 residues. Germline V gene sequence: CDR1 SGDLS, CDR2 YYNGEE. CDR3 DNA: TGTGCCAGCAGCGTAGAGGGACAGGGGAACGACGAGCAGTACTTC. Its protein is CASSVEGQGNDEQYF.

This clone has just a few counts. The V and J genes are TRBV6-5 and TRBJ1-1, with D uncertain. The CDR3 contains 13 residues. V was clipped by 6 bases and J by 1 base, with 9 bases between them. Germline V gives CDR1 MNHEY, CDR2 SVGAGI. The CDR3 protein is CASSGVANTEAFF. DNA of the CDR3: TGTGCCAGCAGCGGGGTAGCGAACACTGAAGCTTTCTTT.

The gene calls are TRBV29-1 and TRBJ1-1; 9 bases align to TRBD1. V trimming: 6 bases; J trimming: 2 bases; junction bases outside the gene matches: 10. CDR1 SQVTM and CDR2 ANQGSEA come from the germline V gene. CDR3 length: 15 amino acids. In nucleotides, the CDR3 is TGCAGCGTGGCCCCTCGACAGGGGGTTAACACTGAAGCTTTCTTT. This gives the protein CSVAPRQGVNTEAFF. The whole variable domain, remainder taken from reference TRBV29-1 and TRBJ1-1, is SAVISQKPSRDICQRGTSLTIQCQVDSQVTMMFWYRQQPGQSLTLIATANQGSEATYESGFVIDKFPISRPNLTFSTLTVSNMSPEDSSIYLCSVAPRQGVNTEAFFGQGTRLTVV.

This chain connects TRBV3-1 (or the pseudogene TRBV3-2) to TRBJ2-2; D is perhaps TRBD1 (7 bases). There are 15 residues in the CDR3. CDR1 is LGHDT and CDR2 is YNNKEL in the germline V gene (reference sequence). V lost 2 bases and J lost 3, with 10 bases in between. The CDR3 loop is CASSQFRGDTGELFF. In DNA form, the CDR3 reads TGTGCCAGCAGCCAATTCAGGGGGGACACCGGGGAGCTGTTTTTT.

The chain carries TRBV20-1 and TRBJ2-7, with D perhaps TRBD2 (6 bases). Trimming took 6 bases from V and 6 from J, leaving 12 bases between them. Germline CDR1 DFQATT, CDR2 SNEGSKA (reference sequence). The CDR3 has 11 amino acids. This CDR3 is CSAGRDFEQYF. Written as DNA, the CDR3 is TGCAGTGCAGGCCGGGACTTCGAGCAGTACTTC.

The chain carries TRBV25-1 and TRBJ1-2; 10 bases map to TRBD1. Germline-derived CDR1 and CDR2 are MGHDK and SYGVNS. J was trimmed by 6 bases and V by 2 bases; bases with no gene match: 0. The CDR3 sequence is 13 residues long. The CDR3 sequence: CASSEGTGDGYTF. The CDR3 DNA reads as TGTGCCAGCAGTGAAGGGACAGGGGATGGCTACACCTTC.

This clone occurred once. The chain couples TRBV18 to TRBJ2-5; 9 positions match TRBD2. Germline V gene lookup returns CDR1 KGHSH and CDR2 LQKENI. The CDR3 totals 16 residues. The trim removed 5 bases at V and 5 bases at J, leaving 12 bases unmatched. The CDR3, as DNA: TGTGCCAGCTCAAAAGCGATAGCGGGAGTGGCCGAGACCCAGTACTTC. This encodes CASSKAIAGVAETQYF.

For the CDR3, the DNA is TGTGCCAGCAGTTACTCTAGCGGGAGGGCCAATGAGCAGTTCTTC. This translates into CASSYSSGRANEQFF. This chain joins TRBV6-5 and TRBJ2-1; 11 nucleotides line up with TRBD2. With 0 bases clipped from V and 6 bases from J, the junction kept 1 base outside the gene matches. The CDR3 has 15 amino acids. In germline, CDR1 is MNHEY, CDR2 SVGAGI.

This chain joins TRBV5-1 and TRBJ1-1; D gene unclear. The CDR3 sequence is 13 residues long. The germline V gene encodes CDR1 SGHRS and CDR2 YFSETQ. Trimming took 5 bases from V and 2 from J, leaving 10 bases between them. CDR3 protein: CASSLQLNTEAFF. In DNA form, the CDR3 reads TGCGCCAGCAGTTTACAGTTAAACACTGAAGCTTTCTTT.

The chain employs TRBV30 and TRBJ2-1, with 11 bases matching TRBD2. The CDR3 covers 14 residues. The V segment lost 5 bases and the J segment 6 bases; nucleotides outside the gene matches: 6. Looked up from germline, CDR1 is GTSNPN and CDR2 is SVGIG (reference sequence). As DNA, the CDR3 is TGTGCCTGGGAACTAGCGGGAGCTCTCAATGAGCAGTTCTTC. This encodes CAWELAGALNEQFF.

This chain links TRBV5-1 with TRBJ2-1; TRBD1 matches at 9 bases. V was pared by 4 bases and J by 7 bases, with 6 bases of the junction left unmatched. The germline CDR1 and CDR2 sequences are SGHRS and YFSETQ. The CDR3 has 14 amino acids. The CDR3 DNA reads as TGCGCCAGCAGCAAAGGGACAGGGATGAATGAGCAGTTCTTC. It codes for CASSKGTGMNEQFF.